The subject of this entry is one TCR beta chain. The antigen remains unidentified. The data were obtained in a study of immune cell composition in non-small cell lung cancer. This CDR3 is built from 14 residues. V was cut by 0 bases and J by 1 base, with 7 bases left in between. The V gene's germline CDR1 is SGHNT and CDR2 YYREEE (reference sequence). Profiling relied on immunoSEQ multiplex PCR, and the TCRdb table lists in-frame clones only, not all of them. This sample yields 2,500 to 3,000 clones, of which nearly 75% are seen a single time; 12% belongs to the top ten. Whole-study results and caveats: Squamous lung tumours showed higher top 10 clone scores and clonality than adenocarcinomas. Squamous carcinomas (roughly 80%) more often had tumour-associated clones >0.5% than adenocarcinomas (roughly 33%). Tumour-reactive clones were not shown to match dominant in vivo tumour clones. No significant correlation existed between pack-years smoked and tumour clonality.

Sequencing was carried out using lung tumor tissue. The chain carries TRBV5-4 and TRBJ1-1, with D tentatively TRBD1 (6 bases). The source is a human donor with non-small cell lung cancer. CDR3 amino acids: CASSLGQANTEAFF. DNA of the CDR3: TGTGCCAGCAGCTTGGGACAGGCGAACACTGAAGCTTTCTTT.